This entry is about one TCR beta chain. The CDR3 runs to 16 residues. Germline CDR1 is SGHKS and CDR2 is YYEKEE (reference sequence). V was clipped by 1 base and J by 5 bases; unmatched bases: 12. The data stem from a study of CD8 T cells in Susac syndrome. Random hexamers primed reverse transcription of about 0.45 to 1 ug RNA. Via MiXCR, TCRdb re-called the immunoSEQ multiplex PCR reads, giving one row per CDR3 protein. In the table there are around 50,000 distinct CDR3 sequences, about 91% of which are singletons. The receptor comes from a human donor in good health. V gene TRBV5-5 combines with J gene TRBJ2-7; TRBD2 matches 7 bases. The sequencing input was CD8+ T cells from PBMCs. CDR3 DNA: TGTGCCAGCAGCTTGTGGGGGGGAGCCCCGGGCGACGAGCAGTACTTC. Its translation is CASSLWGGAPGDEQYF.